This T cell receptor beta chain is from a study of blood T cell repertoires in COVID-19. The wider study: The samples span acute and convalescent COVID-19 from the United States, Italy and Spain. Sources were T cells, B-cell-depleted T cells, or PBMCs; the material itself was cDNA or gDNA.

Profiling relied on immunoSEQ multiplex PCR, and the TCRdb table lists in-frame clones only, not all of them. The data contain tens of thousands of clones, roughly 83% of them singletons. This TCR came from a man aged 50 to 59 with acute or convalescent COVID-19. The sequenced sample was peripheral blood.

The CDR3 DNA is TGTGCCAGCAGCCAACCCGGCTACGAGCAGTACTTC. Its protein product is CASSQPGYEQYF. This chain connects TRBV6-5 to TRBJ2-7; the D is unclear. The CDR3 consists of 12 residues. V was cut by 6 bases and J by 3 bases, with 9 bases left in between. CDR1 MNHEY and CDR2 SVGAGI come from the germline V gene.